The 20 T cell receptor delta chains given below trace back to one sample, sequenced in a study of human gamma delta and Vdelta1 T cells. TCRdb re-analyzed the PCR reads via CATT. This sample yields fewer than 15,000 delta-chain clones, of which roughly 50% are seen a single time; approximately 1.4% belongs to the top ten. No antigen is known for these receptors. The sequencing sample was made of Vdelta1 gamma-delta T cells from blood grown in culture (DOT cells). The receptors were gathered from a human donor in good health.

The chain is built from TRDV1 and TRDJ1; D is ambiguous. The V gene's germline CDR1 is TSWWSYY and CDR2 QGS. The V end was cut by 1 base, the J end by 7 bases, with 10 bases between. The CDR3 is made up of 13 amino acids. CDR3 in amino acids: CALGEQAKGKLIF. CDR3 nucleotides: TGTGCTCTTGGGGAACAGGCAAAAGGTAAACTCATCTTT.

The J gene is TRDJ1, the V gene TRDV1; 11 bases line up with TRDD3. Germline loops: CDR1 TSWWSYY, CDR2 QGS. Trimming cost V 2 bases and J 2 bases; bases outside gene matches: 34. The CDR3 is 26 residues long. CDR3 bases: TGTGCTCTTGGGGAAACGTACGGTTGGACCGGGCCTCCCCAGGTGGGGGATACGTTCTTTACCGATAAACTCATCTTT. Its protein is CALGETYGWTGPPQVGDTFFTDKLIF.

Judged by abundance, this clone is medium-sized. V is TRDV1 and J is TRDJ1; 9 positions match TRDD2. The trim removed 1 base at V and 0 bases at J, leaving 21 bases unmatched. Germline V gene sequence: CDR1 TSWWSYY, CDR2 QGS. The length of the CDR3 is 22 residues. The chain's CDR3 is CALGEQYLDLPTWVGDTDKLIF. For the CDR3, the DNA is TGTGCTCTTGGGGAACAGTATCTCGACCTTCCTACGTGGGTTGGGGACACCGATAAACTCATCTTT.

The rearrangement uses TRDV1 and TRDJ1, with D possibly matching TRDD2 (5 bases). The germline V and J ends were trimmed by 0 bases and 0 bases, with 20 bases remaining between them. This CDR3 spans 19 amino acids. The germline gives CDR1 TSWWSYY, CDR2 QGS. In nucleotides, the CDR3 is TGTGCTCTTGGGGAACTTAAGGTCCTAGCGGTACTTGACACCGATAAACTCATCTTT. This codes for CALGELKVLAVLDTDKLIF.

This clone was seen only once. The chain carries TRDV1 and TRDJ1; tentative D call: TRDD3 (8 bases). The CDR3 is 26 residues long. Germline CDR1 is TSWWSYY and CDR2 is QGS. V was trimmed by 3 bases and J by 4 bases, leaving 48 bases between them. Here the CDR3 reads CALGDGPSSFHAWGTHILCSGDKLIF. In DNA form, the CDR3 reads TGTGCTCTTGGGGACGGGCCTTCCTCCTTCCACGCCTGGGGGACACACATTTTATGCTCGGGCGATAAACTCATCTTT.

This clone turned up a few times. The chain combines TRDV1 with TRDJ1, with 8 bases matching TRDD3. Germline values: CDR1 TSWWSYY, CDR2 QGS. CDR3 size: 20 residues. V lost 3 bases, J lost 1 base, and 19 bases stayed unmatched. CDR3 protein: CALGDIRCWGTPPSTDKLIF. CDR3 DNA sequence: TGTGCTCTTGGGGACATCCGTTGCTGGGGGACTCCGCCATCCACCGATAAACTCATCTTT.

The chain couples TRDV1 to TRDJ1; perhaps TRDD3 as D (6 bases). V was cut by 0 bases and J by 1 base, with 18 bases left in between. Germline CDR1 and CDR2: TSWWSYY and QGS. The CDR3 loop spans 18 amino acids. The CDR3 here is CALGELVHADTATDKLIF. The CDR3 bases are TGTGCTCTTGGGGAACTAGTCCACGCTGATACGGCCACCGATAAACTCATCTTT.

The chain employs TRDV1 and TRDJ1, with D perhaps matching TRDD3 (5 bases). CDR1 and CDR2 from the germline V gene are TSWWSYY and QGS. This CDR3 region has 21 residues. Trimming took off 4 bases at V and 0 bases at J, with 30 bases between the two ends. The CDR3 loop is CALGGPAQPTPGGKYTDKLIF. CDR3 nucleotide sequence: TGTGCTCTTGGGGGGCCGGCCCAACCGACCCCGGGGGGCAAGTACACCGATAAACTCATCTTT.

In regard to this clone: A junction end diverges from the germline sequence, so it may reflect a read error. The V and J genes are TRDV1 and TRDJ1, with no clear D. The CDR3 extends over 16 amino acids. Germline V CDR1 and CDR2: TSWWSYY, QGS. CDR3 region: CALGEPPSSVTDKRIF. CDR3 nucleotide sequence: TGTGCTCTTGGGGAACCCCCCTCCTCCGTCACCGATAAACGCATCTTT.

This clone appeared a single time. The chain combines TRDV1 with TRDJ1; TRDD3 matches 10 bases. The trim removed 2 bases at V and 0 bases at J, leaving 15 bases unmatched. The CDR3 extends over 20 amino acids. The germline gives CDR1 TSWWSYY, CDR2 QGS. The CDR3 nucleotides are TGTGCTCTTGGGGAAAGGCCCCCCGCGGGGGATACGGGGTACACCGATAAACTCATCTTT. Residues: CALGERPPAGDTGYTDKLIF.

The V call is TRDV1, the J call TRDJ1, with TRDD3 matching 7 bases. This CDR3 region has 21 residues. CDR1 and CDR2 (germline): TSWWSYY, QGS. With 2 bases clipped from V and 0 bases from J, the junction kept 21 bases outside the gene matches. CDR3: CALGEFPTSALGAEYTDKLIF. The CDR3 DNA is TGTGCTCTTGGGGAATTCCCCACAAGCGCTCTGGGGGCCGAGTACACCGATAAACTCATCTTT.

The rearrangement links TRDV1 to TRDJ1, with 9 bases lining up with TRDD3. The CDR3 sequence is 21 residues long. Germline lookup yields CDR1 TSWWSYY and CDR2 QGS. J was trimmed by 6 bases and V by 3 bases; bases with no gene match: 26. CDR3 residues: CALGELPDLAAPLGIRHKLIF. The DNA for the CDR3 is TGTGCTCTTGGGGAGCTCCCCGACCTAGCTGCCCCACTGGGGATACGGCATAAACTCATCTTT.

The table lists this clone with a few counts. This rearrangement joins TRDV1 to TRDJ3; a weak D match, TRDD2 (5 bases). The CDR3 totals 18 residues. From germline, CDR1 is TSWWSYY and CDR2 QGS. V lost 5 bases and J 1 base, leaving 15 bases between the germline ends. DNA for the CDR3: TGTGCTCTTGGGAACTTCCCGTCTAGGTCCTGGGACACCCGACAGATGTTTTTC. Its protein is CALGNFPSRSWDTRQMFF.

The chain is built from TRDV1 and TRDJ1, with 8 bases lining up with TRDD3. Germline lookup yields CDR1 TSWWSYY and CDR2 QGS. This CDR3 spans 19 amino acids. V lost 0 bases, J lost 1 base, and 13 bases stayed unmatched. The CDR3 region has the DNA TGTGCTCTTGGGGAACTCCCCCCTAAGGGATACGTTAGCACCGATAAACTCATCTTT. This encodes CALGELPPKGYVSTDKLIF.

The chain links TRDV1 to TRDJ1; D perhaps matches TRDD3 (6 bases). The CDR3 spans 17 residues. The V end was cut by 4 bases, the J end by 2 bases, with 20 bases between. In germline, CDR1 is TSWWSYY, CDR2 QGS. The CDR3 spells CALGGNQRRDRTDKLIF. As DNA, the CDR3 is TGTGCTCTTGGGGGAAACCAGAGGCGGGATAGAACCGATAAACTCATCTTT.

The rearrangement joins TRDV3 to TRDJ1; 8 bases are shared with TRDD3. CDR1 is TVYSNPD and CDR2 is GDNSRS in the germline V gene (reference sequence). The CDR3 consists of 12 residues. V lost 2 bases and J lost 7; bases outside the gene matches: 6. CDR3 sequence: CAFPYWGGKLIF. In nucleotides, the CDR3 is TGTGCCTTTCCGTACTGGGGGGGTAAACTCATCTTT. The variable domain in full, with the rest retrieved from reference TRDV3 and TRDJ1, is CDKVTQSSPDQTVASGSEVVLLCTYDTVYSNPDLFWYRIRPDYSFQFVFYGDNSRSEGADFTQGRFSVKHILTQKAFHLVISPVRTEDSATYYCAFPYWGGKLIFGKGTRVTVEP.

The chain has TRDV1 and TRDJ1; TRDD3 might be the D (10 bases). With 3 bases removed from V and 3 bases from J, the gap between germline ends came to 35 bases. Germline loops: CDR1 TSWWSYY, CDR2 QGS. There are 22 residues in the CDR3. CDR3 in DNA: TGTGCTCTTGGGGATACTGCGCCTTCCTACGCGCGTGGGGGATACCCCTCCGATAAACTCATCTTT. Protein sequence: CALGDTAPSYARGGYPSDKLIF.

In this sample, this clone turned up a few times. The chain is built from TRDV1 and TRDJ1; D may be TRDD2 or TRDD3 (7 bases each). The CDR3 covers 26 residues. Trimming took 4 bases from V and 0 from J, leaving 45 bases between them. CDR1 and CDR2 from the germline V gene are TSWWSYY and QGS. The CDR3 reads CALGGNFLKDTGAQPHIEPYTDKLIF. CDR3 DNA sequence: TGTGCTCTTGGGGGCAACTTCCTAAAAGATACTGGGGCCCAACCCCATATAGAACCGTACACCGATAAACTCATCTTT.

The chain recombines TRDV1 with TRDJ1; TRDD3 matches at 10 bases. The junction had 13 bases not matched to a gene; V was cut back by 1 base and J by 2 bases. The CDR3 runs to 19 residues. The germline gives CDR1 TSWWSYY, CDR2 QGS. The CDR3 sequence: CALGEPGSPVLGDTDKLIF. CDR3 nucleotides: TGTGCTCTTGGGGAACCGGGGTCTCCCGTACTGGGGGATACCGATAAACTCATCTTT.

The rearrangement joins TRDV1 to TRDJ1; 11 nucleotides agree with TRDD3. Germline trimming cut 1 base from V and 3 bases from J; bases unmatched to any gene: 19. Germline CDR1 reads TSWWSYY; CDR2 reads QGS. This CDR3 region has 21 residues. CDR3 sequence: CALGEPPSYRLGDMRADKLIF. For the CDR3, the DNA is TGTGCTCTTGGGGAACCGCCTTCCTACAGACTGGGGGATATGAGGGCCGATAAACTCATCTTT.